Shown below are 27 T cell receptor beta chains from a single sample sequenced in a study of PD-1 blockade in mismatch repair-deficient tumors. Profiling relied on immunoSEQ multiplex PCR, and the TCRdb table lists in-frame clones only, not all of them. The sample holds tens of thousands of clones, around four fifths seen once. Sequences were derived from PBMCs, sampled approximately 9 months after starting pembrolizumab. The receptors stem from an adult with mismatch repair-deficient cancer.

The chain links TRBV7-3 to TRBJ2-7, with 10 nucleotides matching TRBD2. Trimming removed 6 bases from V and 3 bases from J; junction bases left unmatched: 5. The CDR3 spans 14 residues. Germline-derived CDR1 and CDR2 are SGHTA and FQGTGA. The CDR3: CASRGTSEIYEQYF. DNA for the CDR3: TGTGCCAGCAGGGGGACTAGCGAAATCTACGAGCAGTACTTC.

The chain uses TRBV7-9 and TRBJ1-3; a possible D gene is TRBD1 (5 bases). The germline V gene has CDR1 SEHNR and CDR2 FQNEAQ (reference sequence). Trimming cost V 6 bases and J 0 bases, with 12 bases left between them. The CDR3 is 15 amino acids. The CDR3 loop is CASSWQGDSGNTIYF. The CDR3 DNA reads TGTGCCAGCAGTTGGCAGGGTGACTCTGGAAACACCATATATTTT.

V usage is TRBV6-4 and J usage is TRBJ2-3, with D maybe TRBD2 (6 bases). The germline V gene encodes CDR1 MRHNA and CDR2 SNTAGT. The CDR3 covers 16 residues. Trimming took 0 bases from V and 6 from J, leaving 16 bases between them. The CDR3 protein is CASSDSNAGSVDTQYF. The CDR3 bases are TGTGCCAGCAGTGACTCGAATGCGGGATCCGTGGATACGCAGTATTTT.

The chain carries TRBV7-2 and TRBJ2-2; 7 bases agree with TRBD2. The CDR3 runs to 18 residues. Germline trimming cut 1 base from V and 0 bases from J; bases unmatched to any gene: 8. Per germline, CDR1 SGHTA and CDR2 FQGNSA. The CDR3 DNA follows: TGTGCCAGCAGCTTAGTCCCCCTAGCGGTAGCGAACACCGGGGAGCTGTTTTTT. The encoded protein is CASSLVPLAVANTGELFF. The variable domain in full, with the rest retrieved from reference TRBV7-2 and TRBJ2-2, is GAGVSQSPSNKVTEKGKDVELRCDPISGHTALYWYRQSLGQGLEFLIYFQGNSAPDKSGLPSDRFSAERTGGSVSTLTIQRTQQEDSAVYLCASSLVPLAVANTGELFFGEGSRLTVL.

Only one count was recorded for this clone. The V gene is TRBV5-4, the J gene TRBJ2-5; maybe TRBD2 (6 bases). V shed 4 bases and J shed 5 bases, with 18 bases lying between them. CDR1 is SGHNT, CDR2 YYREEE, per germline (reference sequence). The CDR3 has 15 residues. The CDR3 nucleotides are TGTGCCAGCAGCCAGGATCCTAAAGGGAGGGAGACCCAGTACTTC. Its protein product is CASSQDPKGRETQYF.

The CDR3 is CASSLVGLAGSTGELFF. CDR3 DNA sequence: TGCGCCAGCAGCTTGGTAGGCCTAGCGGGTAGCACCGGGGAGCTGTTTTTT. V usage is TRBV5-1 and J usage is TRBJ2-2, with 8 bases that match TRBD2. Germline V gene data show CDR1 as SGHRS and CDR2 as YFSETQ. Losses at the gene ends were 0 bases for V and 4 bases for J; bases not matched to a gene: 8. This CDR3 has 17 amino acids.

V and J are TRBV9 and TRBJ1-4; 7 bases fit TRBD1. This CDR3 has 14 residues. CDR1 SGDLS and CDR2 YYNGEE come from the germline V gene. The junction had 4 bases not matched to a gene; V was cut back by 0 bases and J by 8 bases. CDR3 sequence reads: CASSVGQGNEKLFF. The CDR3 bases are TGTGCCAGCAGCGTAGGACAGGGCAACGAAAAACTGTTTTTT.

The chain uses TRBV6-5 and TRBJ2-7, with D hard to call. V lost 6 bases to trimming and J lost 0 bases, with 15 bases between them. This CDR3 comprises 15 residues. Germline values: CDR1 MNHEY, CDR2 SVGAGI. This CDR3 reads CASRPSGGSSYEQYF. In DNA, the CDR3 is TGTGCCAGCAGGCCGAGTGGCGGTAGCTCCTACGAGCAGTACTTC.

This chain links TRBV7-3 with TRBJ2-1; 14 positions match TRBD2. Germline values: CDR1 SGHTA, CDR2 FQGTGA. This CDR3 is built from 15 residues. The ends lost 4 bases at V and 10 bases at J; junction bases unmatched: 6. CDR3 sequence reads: CASSSGLAGVGEQFF. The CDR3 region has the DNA TGTGCCAGCAGCTCGGGACTAGCGGGAGTCGGCGAGCAGTTCTTC.

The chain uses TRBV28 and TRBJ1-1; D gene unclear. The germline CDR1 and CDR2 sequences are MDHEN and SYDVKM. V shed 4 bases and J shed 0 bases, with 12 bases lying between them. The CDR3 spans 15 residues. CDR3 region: CASSSLAAVNTEAFF. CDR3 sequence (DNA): TGTGCCAGCAGTTCGCTTGCGGCTGTGAACACTGAAGCTTTCTTT.

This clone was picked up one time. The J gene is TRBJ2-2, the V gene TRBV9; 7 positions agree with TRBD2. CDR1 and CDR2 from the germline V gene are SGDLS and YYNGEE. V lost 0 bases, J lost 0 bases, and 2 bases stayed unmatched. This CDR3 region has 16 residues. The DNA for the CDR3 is TGTGCCAGCAGCGTAGAACTAGCGTCGAACACCGGGGAGCTGTTTTTT. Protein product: CASSVELASNTGELFF.

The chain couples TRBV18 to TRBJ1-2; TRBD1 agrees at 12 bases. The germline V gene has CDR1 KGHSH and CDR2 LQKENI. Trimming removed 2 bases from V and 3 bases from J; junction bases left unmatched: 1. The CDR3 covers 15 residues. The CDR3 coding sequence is TGTGCCAGCTCACCAGGGACAGGGGGCGACTATGGCTACACCTTC. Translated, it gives CASSPGTGGDYGYTF.

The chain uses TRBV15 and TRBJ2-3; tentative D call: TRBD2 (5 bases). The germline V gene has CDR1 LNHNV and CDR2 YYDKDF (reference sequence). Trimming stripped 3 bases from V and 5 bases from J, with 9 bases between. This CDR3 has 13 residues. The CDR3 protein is CATSRERRDTQYF. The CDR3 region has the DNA TGTGCCACCAGCAGGGAGCGGAGAGATACGCAGTATTTT.

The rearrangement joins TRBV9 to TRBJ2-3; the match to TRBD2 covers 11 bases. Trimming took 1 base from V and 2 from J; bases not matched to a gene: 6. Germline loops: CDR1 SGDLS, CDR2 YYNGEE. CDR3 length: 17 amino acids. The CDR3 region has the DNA TGTGCCAGCAGCGTATTGTCGGGACTAGCGGACACAGATACGCAGTATTTT. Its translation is CASSVLSGLADTDTQYF.

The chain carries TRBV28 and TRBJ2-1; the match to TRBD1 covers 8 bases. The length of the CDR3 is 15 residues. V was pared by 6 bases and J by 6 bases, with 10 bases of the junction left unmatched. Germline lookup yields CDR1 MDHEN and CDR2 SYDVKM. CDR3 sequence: CASRAAQGAINEQFF. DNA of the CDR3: TGTGCCAGCAGGGCGGCGCAGGGGGCTATCAATGAGCAGTTCTTC. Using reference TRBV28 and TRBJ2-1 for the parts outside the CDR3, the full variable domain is DVKVTQSSRYLVKRTGEKVFLECVQDMDHENMFWYRQDPGLGLRLIYFSYDVKMKEKGDIPEGYSVSREKKERFSLILESASTNQTSMYLCASRAAQGAINEQFFGPGTRLTVL.

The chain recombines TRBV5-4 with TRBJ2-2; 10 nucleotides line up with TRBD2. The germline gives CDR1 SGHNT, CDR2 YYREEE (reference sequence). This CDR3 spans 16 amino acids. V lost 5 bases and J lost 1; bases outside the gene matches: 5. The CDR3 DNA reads TGTGCCAGCAGTCGAGTAGCGGGAGGGAACACCGGGGAGCTGTTTTTT. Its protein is CASSRVAGGNTGELFF.

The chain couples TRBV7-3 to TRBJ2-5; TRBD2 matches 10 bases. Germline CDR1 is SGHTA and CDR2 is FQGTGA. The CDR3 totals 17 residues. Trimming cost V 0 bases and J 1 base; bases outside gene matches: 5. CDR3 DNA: TGTGCCAGCAGCTTAACGTCCGCTAGCGGGGGCCAAGAGACCCAGTACTTC. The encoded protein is CASSLTSASGGQETQYF.

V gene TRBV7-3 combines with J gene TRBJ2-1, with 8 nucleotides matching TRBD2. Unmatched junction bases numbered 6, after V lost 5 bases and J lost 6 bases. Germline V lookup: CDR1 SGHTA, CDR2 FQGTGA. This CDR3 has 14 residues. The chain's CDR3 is CASSLSGEGNEQFF. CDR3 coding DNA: TGTGCCAGCAGCCTTAGCGGGGAGGGCAATGAGCAGTTCTTC.

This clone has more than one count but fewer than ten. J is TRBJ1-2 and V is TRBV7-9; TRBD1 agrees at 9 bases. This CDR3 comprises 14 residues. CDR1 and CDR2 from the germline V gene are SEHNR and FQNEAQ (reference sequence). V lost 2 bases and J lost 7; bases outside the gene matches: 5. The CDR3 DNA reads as TGTGCCAGCAGCTTAACAGGGGGCGCTTCTGGCTACACCTTC. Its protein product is CASSLTGGASGYTF.

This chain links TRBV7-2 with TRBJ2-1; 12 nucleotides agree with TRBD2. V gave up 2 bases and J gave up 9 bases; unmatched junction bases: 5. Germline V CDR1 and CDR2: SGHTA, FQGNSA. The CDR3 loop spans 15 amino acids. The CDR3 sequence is CASSLYLAGGFEQFF. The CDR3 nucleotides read TGTGCCAGCAGCTTATATCTAGCGGGAGGGTTTGAGCAGTTCTTC.

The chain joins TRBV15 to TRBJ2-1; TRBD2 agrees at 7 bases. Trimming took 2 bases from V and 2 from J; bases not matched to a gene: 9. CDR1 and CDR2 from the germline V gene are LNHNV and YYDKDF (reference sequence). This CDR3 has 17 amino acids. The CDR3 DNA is TGTGCCACCAGCAGACCTCCACCGGGAGGCACCTACAATGAGCAGTTCTTC. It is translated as CATSRPPPGGTYNEQFF.

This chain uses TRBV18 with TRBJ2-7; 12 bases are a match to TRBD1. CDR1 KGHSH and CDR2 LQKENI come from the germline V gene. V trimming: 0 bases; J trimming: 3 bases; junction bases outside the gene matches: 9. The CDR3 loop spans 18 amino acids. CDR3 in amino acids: CASSPPIAGQGALYEQYF. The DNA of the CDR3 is TGTGCCAGCTCACCACCGATAGCGGGACAGGGGGCCCTCTACGAGCAGTACTTC.

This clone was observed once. CDR3 in DNA: TGCGCCAGCAGTCCGAGCGGGAAGAACACCGGGGAGCTGTTTTTT. Its translation is CASSPSGKNTGELFF. The chain combines TRBV23-1 with TRBJ2-2; 7 nucleotides align to TRBD2. TRBV23-1 belongs to the ORF category, with a function that is uncertain. The junction had 3 bases not matched to a gene; V was cut back by 4 bases and J by 1 base. CDR3 length equals 15 residues.

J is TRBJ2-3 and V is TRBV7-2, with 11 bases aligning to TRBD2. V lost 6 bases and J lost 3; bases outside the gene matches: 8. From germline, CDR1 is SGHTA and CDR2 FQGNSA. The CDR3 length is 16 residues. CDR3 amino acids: CASRSTSGSLTDTQYF. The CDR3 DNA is TGTGCCAGCAGATCCACTAGCGGGAGTTTGACAGATACGCAGTATTTT.

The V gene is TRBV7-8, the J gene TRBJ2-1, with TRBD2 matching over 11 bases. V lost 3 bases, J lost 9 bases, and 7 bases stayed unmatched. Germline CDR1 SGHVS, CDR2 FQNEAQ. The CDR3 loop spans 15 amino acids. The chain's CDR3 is CASSFTTSGIGEQFF. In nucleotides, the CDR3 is TGTGCCAGCAGCTTCACGACTAGCGGGATAGGTGAGCAGTTCTTC.

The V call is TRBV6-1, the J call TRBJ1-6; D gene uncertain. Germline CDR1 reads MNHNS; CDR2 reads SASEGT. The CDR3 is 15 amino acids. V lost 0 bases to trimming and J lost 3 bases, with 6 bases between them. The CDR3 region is CASSEATSYNSPLHF. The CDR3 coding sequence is TGTGCCAGCAGTGAAGCTACCAGCTATAATTCACCCCTCCACTTT.

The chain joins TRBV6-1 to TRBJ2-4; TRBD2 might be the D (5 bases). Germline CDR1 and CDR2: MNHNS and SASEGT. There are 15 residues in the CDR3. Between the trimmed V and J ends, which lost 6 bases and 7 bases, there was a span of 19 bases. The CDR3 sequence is CASRAGVGDGNIQYF. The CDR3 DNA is TGTGCCAGCAGAGCTGGTGTGGGAGATGGCAACATTCAGTACTTC.